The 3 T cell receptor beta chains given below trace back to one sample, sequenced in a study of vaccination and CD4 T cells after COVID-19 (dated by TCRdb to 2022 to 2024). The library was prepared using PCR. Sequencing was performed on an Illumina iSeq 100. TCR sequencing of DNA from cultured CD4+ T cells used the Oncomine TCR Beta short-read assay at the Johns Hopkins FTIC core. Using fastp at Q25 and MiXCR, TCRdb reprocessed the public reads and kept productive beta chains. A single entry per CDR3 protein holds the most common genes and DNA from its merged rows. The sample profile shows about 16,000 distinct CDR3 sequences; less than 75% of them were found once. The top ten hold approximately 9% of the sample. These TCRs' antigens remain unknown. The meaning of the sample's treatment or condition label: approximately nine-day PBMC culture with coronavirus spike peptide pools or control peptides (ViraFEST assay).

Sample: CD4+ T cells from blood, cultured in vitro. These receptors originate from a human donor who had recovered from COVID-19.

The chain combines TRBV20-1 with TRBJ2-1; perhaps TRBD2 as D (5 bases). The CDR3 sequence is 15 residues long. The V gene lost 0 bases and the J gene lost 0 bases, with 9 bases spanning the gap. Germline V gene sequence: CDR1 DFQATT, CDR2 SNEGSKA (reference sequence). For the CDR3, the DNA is TGCAGTGCTAGAGATCCGGGGAGCTCCTACAATGAGCAGTTCTTC. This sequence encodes CSARDPGSSYNEQFF.

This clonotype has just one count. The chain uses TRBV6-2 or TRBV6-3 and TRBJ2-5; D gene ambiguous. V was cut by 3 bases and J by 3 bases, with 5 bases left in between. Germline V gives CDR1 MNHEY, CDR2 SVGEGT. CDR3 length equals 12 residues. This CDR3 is CASSYQKETQYF. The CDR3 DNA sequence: TGTGCCAGCAGTTATCAAAAAGAGACCCAGTACTTC.

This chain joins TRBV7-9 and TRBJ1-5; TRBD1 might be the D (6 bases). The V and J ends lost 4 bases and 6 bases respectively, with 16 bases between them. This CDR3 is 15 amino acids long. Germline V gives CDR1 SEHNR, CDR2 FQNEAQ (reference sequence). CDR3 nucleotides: TGTGCCAGCAGCTCCAGTGGGGGGGGCGTTCAGCCCCAGCATTTT. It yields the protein CASSSSGGGVQPQHF.